Each of the 4 T cell receptor beta chains below was sequenced from the same sample in a study of T-cell reconstitution after alpha-beta-depleted transplantation in children. The TCRbeta library incorporated unique molecular identifiers. TCRdb re-derived calls from the PCR reads in MiXCR, one entry per CDR3 protein. Of 200,000 to 300,000 distinct CDR3 sequences detected, around 12% appear once; the ten largest clones hold over 2.5%. The source was PBMCs from the stem cell graft donor, collected from the stem cell graft. These receptors originate from a human donor who donated a stem cell graft to a child with acute lymphoblastic leukemia.

This clonotype was counted at least ten times. The gene calls are TRBV12-3 or TRBV12-4 and TRBJ2-2, with D possibly matching TRBD1 (5 bases). The CDR3 is 13 amino acids. V was cut by 6 bases and J by 2 bases, with 7 bases left in between. The CDR3: CASRQGNTGELFF. CDR3 coding DNA: TGTGCCAGCAGGCAGGGAAACACCGGGGAGCTGTTTTTT.

This clonotype was counted ten times or more. The rearrangement joins TRBV7-9 to TRBJ1-1; 7 bases line up with TRBD1. CDR3 length: 13 amino acids. V trimming: 5 bases; J trimming: 2 bases; junction bases outside the gene matches: 2. Germline V lookup: CDR1 SEHNR, CDR2 FQNEAQ (reference sequence). CDR3: CASSRQGNTEAFF. The CDR3 DNA follows: TGTGCCAGCAGCCGACAGGGCAACACTGAAGCTTTCTTT. Looking up the rest from reference TRBV7-9 and TRBJ1-1 gives the full variable domain: DTGVSQNPRHKITKRGQNVTFRCDPISEHNRLYWYRQTLGQGPEFLTYFQNEAQLEKSRLLSDRFSAERPKGSFSTLEIQRTEQGDSAMYLCASSRQGNTEAFFGQGTRLTVV.

This clonotype was counted between two and nine times. The rearrangement links TRBV7-9 to TRBJ2-3; either TRBD1 or TRBD2 may supply D (5 bases each). The CDR3 covers 12 residues. CDR1 is SEHNR and CDR2 is FQNEAQ in the germline V gene (reference sequence). V gave up 7 bases and J gave up 6 bases, with 11 bases separating them. CDR3 nucleotide sequence: TGTGCCAGCACCCTGGGGGTGGATACGCAGTATTTT. It specifies CASTLGVDTQYF.

This clonotype has a count of ten or more. The CDR3 sequence is CASSFGGGAFQTQYF. As DNA, the CDR3 is TGTGCCAGCAGCTTTGGCGGGGGGGCATTTCAGACCCAGTACTTC. The V and J genes are TRBV7-2 and TRBJ2-5, with 9 bases matching TRBD2. V trimming: 3 bases; J trimming: 6 bases; junction bases outside the gene matches: 8. The CDR3 length is 15 residues. The germline V gene encodes CDR1 SGHTA and CDR2 FQGNSA. The full variable domain, its missing parts supplied by reference TRBV7-2 and TRBJ2-5, is GAGVSQSPSNKVTEKGKDVELRCDPISGHTALYWYRQSLGQGLEFLIYFQGNSAPDKSGLPSDRFSAERTGGSVSTLTIQRTQQEDSAVYLCASSFGGGAFQTQYFGPGTRLLVL.